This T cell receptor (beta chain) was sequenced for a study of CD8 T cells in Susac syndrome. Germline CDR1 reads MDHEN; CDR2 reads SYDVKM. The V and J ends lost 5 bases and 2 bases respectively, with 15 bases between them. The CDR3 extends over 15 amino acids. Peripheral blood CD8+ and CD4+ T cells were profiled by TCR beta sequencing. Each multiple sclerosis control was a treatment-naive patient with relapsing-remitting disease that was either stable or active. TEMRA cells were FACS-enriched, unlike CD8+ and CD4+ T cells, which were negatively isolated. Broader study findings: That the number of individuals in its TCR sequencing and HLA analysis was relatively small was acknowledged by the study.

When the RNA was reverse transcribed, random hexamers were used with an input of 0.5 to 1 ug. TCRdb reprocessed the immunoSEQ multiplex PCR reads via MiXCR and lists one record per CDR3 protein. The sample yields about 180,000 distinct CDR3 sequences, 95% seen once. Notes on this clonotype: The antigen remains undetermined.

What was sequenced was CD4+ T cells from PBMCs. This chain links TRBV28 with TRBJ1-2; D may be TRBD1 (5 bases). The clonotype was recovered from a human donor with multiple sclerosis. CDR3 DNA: TGTGCCAGCAGTCACTCCTCCGGGACCAACTATGGCTACACCTTC. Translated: CASSHSSGTNYGYTF.